The 23 T cell receptor beta chains presented below share a single source sample, sequenced in a study of T cells in Graves' hyperthyroidism and ophthalmopathy. From RNA transcripts, TCR beta CDR3 regions were amplified. HTBI primers were employed in a first-round RT-PCR of the TCR CDR3. TCRdb passed the multiplex PCR reads through MiXCR, listing each CDR3 protein once. This table holds around 600,000 distinct CDR3 sequences, 14% found once. The sequencing sample was made of blood. The receptors derive from a young woman with Graves' ophthalmopathy.

The chain uses TRBV19 and TRBJ1-5; possible D gene TRBD1, 5 bases. The ends were cut back, 1 base at V and 4 bases at J, with 8 bases in the middle. CDR1 is LNHDA, CDR2 SQIVND, per germline (reference sequence). The CDR3 runs to 14 residues. DNA for the CDR3: TGTGCCAGTAGTATAGGGACAAGAAATCAGCCCCAGCATTTT. Amino acid sequence: CASSIGTRNQPQHF.

This clonotype was recorded a few times. The rearrangement links TRBV4-1 to TRBJ2-3; D remains ambiguous. V gave up 6 bases and J gave up 7 bases, with 11 bases separating them. Germline loops: CDR1 MGHRA, CDR2 YSYEKL. CDR3 size: 12 residues. The CDR3 here is CASSHGSNTQYF. In DNA form, the CDR3 reads TGCGCCAGCAGTCACGGTAGTAATACGCAGTATTTT.

This chain uses TRBV7-2 with TRBJ1-1; D perhaps matches TRBD1 (6 bases). Per germline, CDR1 SGHTA and CDR2 FQGNSA. Trimming took 4 bases from V and 5 from J, leaving 14 bases between them. The CDR3 loop spans 14 amino acids. CDR3 amino acids: CASSSPGGRTEAFF. CDR3 sequence (DNA): TGTGCCAGCAGCTCGCCTGGGGGGCGGACTGAAGCTTTCTTT.

Many counts were recorded for this clonotype. V gene TRBV30 combines with J gene TRBJ2-7; 7 nucleotides agree with TRBD1. The length of the CDR3 is 13 residues. V shed 7 bases, J shed 2 bases, and the junction held 8 bases outside the gene matches. Per the germline V gene, CDR1 is GTSNPN and CDR2 is SVGIG (reference sequence). CDR3 residues: CAYGQDLTYEQYF. CDR3 in DNA: TGTGCCTATGGACAGGATCTAACCTACGAGCAGTACTTC.

At least ten counts were recorded for this clonotype. The genes are TRBV3-1 and TRBJ2-2; 11 nucleotides agree with TRBD2. This CDR3 has 17 residues. Germline-derived CDR1 and CDR2 are LGHDT and YNNKEL (reference sequence). V shed 6 bases and J 7 bases; nucleotides not matched to a gene: 13. For the CDR3, the DNA is TGTGCCAGCAGGCGCTCCGGGACTAGCGGTGTTGGCGGGGAGCTGTTTTTT. Translated, it gives CASRRSGTSGVGGELFF.

This clonotype was found many times. The V gene is TRBV20-1, the J gene TRBJ2-1, with 11 positions matching TRBD2. CDR3 size: 14 residues. V lost 6 bases to trimming and J lost 6 bases; unmatched junction nucleotides: 7. Germline V gene data show CDR1 as DFQATT and CDR2 as SNEGSKA (reference sequence). CDR3 sequence: CSADSLAGGNEQFF. Written as DNA, the CDR3 is TGCAGTGCCGATAGTCTAGCGGGAGGCAATGAGCAGTTCTTC.

This clonotype was detected only a few times. The rearrangement uses TRBV2 and TRBJ1-5; D gene ambiguous. CDR3 length equals 16 residues. V dropped 3 bases and J dropped 4 bases, with 16 bases sitting between them. Germline-derived CDR1 and CDR2 are SNHLY and FYNNEI. The CDR3 coding sequence is TGTGCCAGCAGTGACCCGGCCCTTCAAAGGAATCAGCCCCAGCATTTT. This gives the protein CASSDPALQRNQPQHF.

The J gene is TRBJ2-3, the V gene TRBV5-1, with no clear D. The CDR3 runs to 15 residues. Trimming removed 0 bases at V and 2 bases at J, with 10 bases between. Germline V CDR1 and CDR2: SGHRS, YFSETQ. This chain's CDR3 is CASSLGGKNTDTQYF. The DNA of the CDR3 is TGCGCCAGCAGCTTGGGGGGTAAGAACACAGATACGCAGTATTTT.

In this sample, this clonotype turned up a few times. A single base separates this from a much larger clone, so it may be a read error. The V and J genes are TRBV10-3 and TRBJ1-5; 10 positions match TRBD1. CDR3 length equals 15 residues. Per germline, CDR1 ENHRY and CDR2 SYGVKD. The CDR3 sequence: CAIGESGDRGQPQHF. For the CDR3, the DNA is TGTGCCATCGGTGAGTCGGGGGACAGGGGTCAGCCCCAGCATTTT.

This clonotype came up a few times. This rearrangement joins TRBV29-1 to TRBJ2-2, with TRBD2 identical over 10 bases. The V gene end was trimmed by 7 bases and the J gene end by 2 bases; junction bases not matched to a gene: 7. The CDR3 sequence is 15 residues long. The germline CDR1 and CDR2 sequences are SQVTM and ANQGSEA. The CDR3 loop is CSARTSGGNTGELFF. In DNA, the CDR3 is TGCAGCGCCCGGACTAGCGGAGGCAACACCGGGGAGCTGTTTTTT.

This clonotype has at least ten counts. The V call is TRBV20-1, the J call TRBJ2-5; D might be TRBD1 or TRBD2, each matching 5 bases. V dropped 3 bases and J dropped 4 bases, with 15 bases sitting between them. This CDR3 is built from 14 residues. Per the germline V gene, CDR1 is DFQATT and CDR2 is SNEGSKA (reference sequence). CDR3 bases: TGCAGTGCTAGCGGGACGCCATCTCCAGAGACCCAGTACTTC. This gives the protein CSASGTPSPETQYF.

This clonotype was detected only a few times. The chain joins TRBV27 to TRBJ2-5; 7 nucleotides match TRBD2. The CDR3 is 17 amino acids. Germline-derived CDR1 and CDR2 are MNHEY and SMNVEV (reference sequence). V lost 5 bases and J lost 4; bases outside the gene matches: 16. The CDR3 sequence: CASSLPRVVAGLETQYF. The CDR3 coding sequence is TGTGCCAGCAGTCTCCCACGTGTTGTAGCGGGTCTAGAGACCCAGTACTTC.

There are many counts of this clonotype. CDR3 in DNA: TGTGCCAGCTCCCCCCCGGCCTCGGCCAATGAGCAGTTCTTC. Amino acids: CASSPPASANEQFF. The rearrangement joins TRBV7-9 to TRBJ2-1; D call uncertain. V lost 8 bases and J lost 6, with 17 bases in between. CDR3 length: 14 residues. Germline CDR1 reads SEHNR; CDR2 reads FQNEAQ (reference sequence).

The sample holds many counts of this clonotype. V is TRBV29-1 and J is TRBJ1-1; 11 positions match TRBD1. V lost 5 bases and J lost 1; bases outside the gene matches: 9. CDR1 SQVTM and CDR2 ANQGSEA come from the germline V gene. This CDR3 has 16 amino acids. This CDR3 reads CSVIAWDRGGNTEAFF. For the CDR3, the DNA is TGCAGCGTTATTGCGTGGGACAGGGGGGGGAACACTGAAGCTTTCTTT. The full variable domain, its missing parts supplied by reference TRBV29-1 and TRBJ1-1, is SAVISQKPSRDICQRGTSLTIQCQVDSQVTMMFWYRQQPGQSLTLIATANQGSEATYESGFVIDKFPISRPNLTFSTLTVSNMSPEDSSIYLCSVIAWDRGGNTEAFFGQGTRLTVV.

This clonotype was recorded many times. J is TRBJ2-7 and V is TRBV20-1; no clear D gene. There are 14 residues in the CDR3. V was pared by 6 bases and J by 0 bases, with 15 bases between. Germline V CDR1 and CDR2: DFQATT, SNEGSKA (reference sequence). The CDR3 nucleotides read TGCAGTGCCAATGGGGTTAAAGCCTCCTACGAGCAGTACTTC. Translated, it gives CSANGVKASYEQYF.

As for this clonotype: Possible read error: a much larger clone is one base away. Because it lacks the conserved phenylalanine or tryptophan at the end, this CDR3 is likely a read error. The rearrangement joins TRBV10-3 to TRBJ2-7, with a weak D call TRBD2 (5 bases). Germline CDR1 is ENHRY and CDR2 is SYGVKD. This CDR3 is 13 amino acids long. V was cut by 8 bases and J by 5 bases, with 16 bases left in between. The CDR3 reads CAIPKGASDEQYL. The CDR3 bases are TGTGCCATCCCAAAGGGAGCGTCGGACGAGCAGTACCTC.

This clonotype has at least ten counts. The chain couples TRBV28 to TRBJ2-7, with TRBD2 matching 8 bases. The CDR3 contains 15 residues. Germline CDR1 is MDHEN and CDR2 is SYDVKM. V lost 4 bases and J lost 3; bases outside the gene matches: 8. CDR3 residues: CASSSLGTSRYEQYF. The DNA of the CDR3 is TGTGCCAGCAGTTCTCTCGGGACTAGTCGCTACGAGCAGTACTTC.

This clonotype has ten or more counts. The chain couples TRBV7-9 to TRBJ1-1; D remains unclear. This CDR3 spans 14 amino acids. CDR1 SEHNR and CDR2 FQNEAQ come from the germline V gene (reference sequence). V lost 3 bases, J lost 6 bases, and 14 bases lay in between. CDR3 sequence: CASSLSASRPEAFF. CDR3 coding DNA: TGTGCCAGCAGCTTGTCCGCCAGCCGCCCTGAAGCTTTCTTT.

This chain uses TRBV27 with TRBJ2-5; TRBD1 or TRBD2 may be the D gene (5 bases each). V lost 0 bases and J lost 5, with 16 bases in between. The germline gives CDR1 MNHEY, CDR2 SMNVEV (reference sequence). The CDR3 sequence is 16 residues long. The CDR3 sequence is CASSLSLGTSVETQYF. As DNA, the CDR3 is TGTGCCAGCAGTTTATCTTTAGGGACCTCCGTTGAGACCCAGTACTTC.

This clonotype appeared a few times. The J gene is TRBJ2-7, the V gene TRBV4-1, with 7 nucleotides matching TRBD2. The CDR3 runs 15 residues. V lost 3 bases to trimming and J lost 0 bases; unmatched junction nucleotides: 5. Per germline, CDR1 MGHRA and CDR2 YSYEKL. DNA of the CDR3: TGCGCCAGCAGCCACCTTGGCGGGAGCTCCTACGAGCAGTACTTC. The encoded protein is CASSHLGGSSYEQYF.

The chain joins TRBV27 to TRBJ1-2; possible D gene TRBD1, 6 bases. The V end was cut by 6 bases, the J end by 8 bases, with 19 bases between. The CDR3 sequence is 14 residues long. Per the germline V gene, CDR1 is MNHEY and CDR2 is SMNVEV (reference sequence). The CDR3 DNA follows: TGTGCCAGCAGCCCCATAGGGGGGCGCGGGGGCTACACCTTC. It yields the protein CASSPIGGRGGYTF.

As to this clonotype: The final CDR3 position lacks the conserved phenylalanine or tryptophan, pointing to a likely read error. The V call is TRBV7-2, the J call TRBJ2-5; 7 bases line up with TRBD2. CDR3 length: 15 residues. From germline, CDR1 is SGHTA and CDR2 FQGNSA. CDR3 amino acids: CASSLGGSGQEIQYS. CDR3 sequence (DNA): TGTGCCAGCAGCTTAGGCGGGAGTGGGCAAGAGATCCAGTACTCC.

This clonotype showed up many times. V is TRBV7-9 and J is TRBJ2-7; 7 bases fit TRBD2. The CDR3 runs 13 residues. Unmatched junction bases numbered 7, after V lost 8 bases and J lost 3 bases. The germline CDR1 and CDR2 sequences are SEHNR and FQNEAQ (reference sequence). CDR3 sequence (DNA): TGTGCCAGCCAGGGAGGGAGGAGCTACGAGCAGTACTTC. Translation: CASQGGRSYEQYF.